This T cell receptor beta chain was obtained from a study of T cells after yellow fever vaccination. About the research overall: Low-cell-number fractions underwent preparation using SMART-Seq v4 Ultra Low Input.

V was trimmed by 2 bases and J by 8 bases, leaving 6 bases between them. The germline V gene encodes CDR1 SGHTA and CDR2 FQGNSA. There are 11 residues in the CDR3. Whole-study results and caveats: Just a small share of clonotypes turned up in the CD4 compartment as well as the CD8 compartment. The study re-detected most primary-vaccination clones after the booster (96% CD4, around 89% CD8).

MiXCR was run by TCRdb on the 5' RACE reads, yielding one entry per CDR3 protein. The sample consists of some 390,000 distinct CDR3 sequences, around a sixth of them appearing once. This clonotype has just a few counts. Its specificity is not known. This TCR derives from a man younger than 35 who received the YFV17D yellow fever vaccine. V usage is TRBV7-2 and J usage is TRBJ1-2; D uncertain. The sample was PBMCs, taken before the yellow fever booster vaccination. The CDR3 spells CASSLYQGYTF. Written as DNA, the CDR3 is TGTGCCAGCAGCTTATATCAGGGCTACACCTTC.